This passage covers 26 T cell receptor beta chains from one sample sequenced in a study of immune evolution from preneoplasia to lung adenocarcinoma. The protocol was immunoSEQ multiplex PCR, while the TCRdb copy is restricted to in-frame clones and leaves out a portion. The sample carries 9,000 to 10,000 clones, approximately 75% recorded once. Material for sequencing was FFPE lung adenocarcinoma in situ tissue. These receptors originate from a person aged 70 to 79 with lung adenocarcinoma.

The chain recombines TRBV27 with TRBJ2-1, with TRBD2 matching 8 bases. V was clipped by 0 bases and J by 9 bases; unmatched bases: 10. CDR1 is MNHEY and CDR2 is SMNVEV in the germline V gene (reference sequence). The CDR3 contains 16 residues. The CDR3: CASSLSASSGFGEQFF. The CDR3 DNA follows: TGTGCCAGCAGTTTATCGGCGTCTAGCGGGTTCGGTGAGCAGTTCTTC.

The rearrangement uses TRBV15 and TRBJ2-7; D gene uncertain. Trimming took off 0 bases at V and 0 bases at J, with 9 bases between the two ends. This CDR3 spans 15 amino acids. Germline V gene lookup returns CDR1 LNHNV and CDR2 YYDKDF (reference sequence). CDR3 in DNA: TGTGCCACCAGCAGAGATCCCGGCGGCTCCTACGAGCAGTACTTC. Translated: CATSRDPGGSYEQYF.

The chain carries TRBV7-6 and TRBJ1-6; the D is unclear. V lost 5 bases, J lost 5 bases, and 19 bases lay in between. Per germline, CDR1 SGHVS and CDR2 FNYEAQ. This CDR3 has 17 residues. CDR3 nucleotides: TGTGCCAGCAGCCCAACCCCATCAGGTCCTAATAATTCACCCCTCCACTTT. This sequence encodes CASSPTPSGPNNSPLHF.

The CDR3 nucleotides are TGTGCCAGCAGTTACGGGACAGCGAACACTGAAGCTTTCTTT. Protein product: CASSYGTANTEAFF. The chain is built from TRBV6-6 and TRBJ1-1; TRBD1 aligns across 7 bases. The CDR3 runs 14 residues. Per germline, CDR1 MNHNY and CDR2 SVGAGI (reference sequence). V was clipped by 2 bases and J by 1 base; unmatched bases: 1.

The chain has TRBV21-1 and TRBJ1-6; the table's D gene call, TRBD1, was not cross checked with the DNA. TRBV21-1 is tagged as a pseudogene. CDR3 length equals 15 residues. The CDR3 is CASIRTGRIRAPLHF. The CDR3 DNA reads as TGTGCCAGCATCAGGACAGGGAGGATAAGGGCACCCCTCCACTTT.

J is TRBJ1-1 and V is TRBV20-1; D remains ambiguous. Looked up from germline, CDR1 is DFQATT and CDR2 is SNEGSKA (reference sequence). The CDR3 spans 11 residues. The CDR3 coding sequence is TGCTCTGGGGAGGGGAACACTGAAGCTTTCTTT. Protein: CSGEGNTEAFF.

The chain carries TRBV7-8 and TRBJ1-2; D remains unclear. V was clipped by 5 bases and J by 3 bases, with 19 bases between them. Germline CDR1 is SGHVS and CDR2 is FQNEAQ. The length of the CDR3 is 16 residues. CDR3 in DNA: TGTGCCAGCAGCCCCACCATCTTGTCCGAGTACTATGGCTACACCTTC. This encodes CASSPTILSEYYGYTF.

The rearrangement uses TRBV12-5 and TRBJ2-7; no firm D call. CDR1 and CDR2 from the germline V gene are LGHNT and FRNRAP. This CDR3 is built from 15 residues. V lost 6 bases and J lost 2, with 17 bases in between. CDR3 residues: CASGPESSNPYEQYF. The CDR3 DNA follows: TGTGCTAGTGGCCCCGAGAGTTCCAACCCCTACGAGCAGTACTTC.

The CDR3 region is CASGEGIGNQPQHF. CDR3 nucleotides: TGTGCCAGCGGGGAAGGGATCGGCAATCAGCCCCAGCATTTT. V is TRBV6-5 and J is TRBJ1-5; no reliable D call. The V end was cut by 8 bases, the J end by 2 bases, with 13 bases between. Germline CDR1 reads MNHEY; CDR2 reads SVGAGI. The CDR3 is 14 amino acids.

This clone was found once. This chain connects TRBV4-1 to TRBJ2-1, with 8 nucleotides matching TRBD1. The CDR3 length is 17 residues. CDR1 and CDR2 (germline): MGHRA, YSYEKL. The V and J ends lost 0 bases and 16 bases, in that order; junction bases with no gene match: 20. The CDR3 nucleotides are TGCGCCAGCAGCCAAGACCCGAGGGGACAGGCTGGACTCGAACGATTCTTC. It is translated as CASSQDPRGQAGLERFF.

This clone came up a few times. The rearrangement links TRBV15 to TRBJ1-1, with D tentatively TRBD1 (5 bases). This CDR3 is 15 amino acids long. Germline assignment: CDR1 LNHNV and CDR2 YYDKDF (reference sequence). Trimming left V 3 bases short and J 2 bases short, with 13 bases between. The CDR3 sequence is CATSSTHGANTEAFF. The CDR3 DNA sequence: TGTGCCACCAGCAGCACTCATGGGGCTAACACTGAAGCTTTCTTT.

The rearrangement links TRBV28 to TRBJ1-5; D unclear. CDR3 size: 17 residues. V dropped 1 base and J dropped 6 bases, with 19 bases sitting between them. CDR1 is MDHEN, CDR2 SYDVKM, per germline. This CDR3 is CASSLFPGGRMFQPQHF. The CDR3 region has the DNA TGTGCCAGCAGTTTATTCCCGGGAGGGAGAATGTTTCAGCCCCAGCATTTT.

V and J are TRBV28 and TRBJ2-7; no definite D call. This CDR3 is 12 amino acids long. Germline loops: CDR1 MDHEN, CDR2 SYDVKM. Trimming shortened V by 6 bases and J by 4 bases, and 10 bases separated the two germline ends. The DNA of the CDR3 is TGTGCCAGCAGCCGTGACAAATACGAGCAGTACTTC. It encodes CASSRDKYEQYF.

This sequence joins TRBV29-1 and TRBJ2-3, with D perhaps being TRBD1 or TRBD2 (5 bases each). The CDR3 sequence is 13 residues long. Per the germline V gene, CDR1 is SQVTM and CDR2 is ANQGSEA. Trimming cost V 8 bases and J 5 bases, with 17 bases left between them. In DNA form, the CDR3 reads TGCAGCCCATATGGGGGTGGGGGAGATACGCAGTATTTT. Translating it yields CSPYGGGGDTQYF.

The chain uses TRBV28 and TRBJ2-7; no firm D call. CDR1 is MDHEN, CDR2 SYDVKM, per germline. Deletions cut 3 bases from V and 2 bases from J, with 11 bases between. The CDR3 is 14 residues long. This CDR3 reads CASSFDGFAYEQYF. As DNA, the CDR3 is TGTGCCAGCAGTTTCGACGGTTTTGCCTACGAGCAGTACTTC.

This clone has just one count. The J gene is TRBJ2-1, the V gene TRBV7-6; TRBD1 is a possible D gene (6 bases). Germline CDR1 SGHVS, CDR2 FNYEAQ. This CDR3 comprises 15 residues. The V end was cut by 5 bases, the J end by 8 bases, with 19 bases between. CDR3 sequence: CASSRQAPPDHEQFF. CDR3 in DNA: TGTGCCAGCAGCCGACAGGCCCCCCCAGACCATGAGCAGTTCTTC.

This chain links TRBV7-9 with TRBJ2-3, with TRBD2 identical over 8 bases. Looked up from germline, CDR1 is SEHNR and CDR2 is FQNEAQ (reference sequence). V lost 0 bases and J lost 4; bases outside the gene matches: 3. The CDR3 sequence is 15 residues long. The CDR3 nucleotides are TGTGCCAGCAGCTTAGCGGGAGCGGGAGCAGATACGCAGTATTTT. It yields the protein CASSLAGAGADTQYF.

This clone was seen once. The rearrangement joins TRBV6-6 to TRBJ2-3; 11 bases align to TRBD2. CDR1 MNHNY and CDR2 SVGAGI come from the germline V gene (reference sequence). This CDR3 comprises 14 residues. The V gene end was trimmed by 8 bases and the J gene end by 3 bases; junction bases not matched to a gene: 4. The CDR3 protein is CASLTSGVTDTQYF. The CDR3 nucleotides are TGTGCCAGCTTGACTAGCGGGGTAACAGATACGCAGTATTTT.

The chain uses TRBV7-2 and TRBJ2-2, with 7 bases identical to TRBD1. The CDR3 sequence is 13 residues long. J gave up 6 bases and V 9 bases, and 7 bases lay outside the gene matches. CDR1 and CDR2 from the germline V gene are SGHTA and FQGNSA. Written as DNA, the CDR3 is TGTGCCAGTTCCCTTCAGGGGGCCGGGGAGCTGTTTTTT. This codes for CASSLQGAGELFF. Together with reference TRBV7-2 and TRBJ2-2, the CDR3 gives the full variable domain: GAGVSQSPSNKVTEKGKDVELRCDPISGHTALYWYRQSLGQGLEFLIYFQGNSAPDKSGLPSDRFSAERTGGSVSTLTIQRTQQEDSAVYLCASSLQGAGELFFGEGSRLTVL.

The gene calls are TRBV5-4 and TRBJ1-6; no definite D call. CDR3 size: 14 residues. The germline V gene has CDR1 SGHNT and CDR2 YYREEE (reference sequence). V was trimmed by 0 bases and J by 12 bases, leaving 13 bases between them. The CDR3 loop is CASSLDRSKLPLHF. The DNA of the CDR3 is TGTGCCAGCAGCTTGGACCGCTCGAAATTACCCCTCCACTTT.

V gene TRBV19 combines with J gene TRBJ2-1, with D maybe TRBD2 (7 bases). CDR1 is LNHDA and CDR2 is SQIVND in the germline V gene (reference sequence). V lost 7 bases to trimming and J lost 9 bases, with 19 bases between them. The CDR3 spans 14 residues. The CDR3, as DNA: TGTGCCAGTAATTCGGGGGGCCGCCGGGGTGAGCAGTTCTTC. This sequence encodes CASNSGGRRGEQFF. Full variable domain (remainder filled in from reference TRBV19 and TRBJ2-1): DGGITQSPKYLFRKEGQNVTLSCEQNLNHDAMYWYRQDPGQGLRLIYYSQIVNDFQKGDIAEGYSVSREKKESFPLTVTSAQKNPTAFYLCASNSGGRRGEQFFGPGTRLTVL.

This clone was counted once. This chain connects TRBV5-1 to TRBJ2-7; D unclear. V shed 0 bases and J shed 1 base, with 11 bases lying between them. The germline V gene encodes CDR1 SGHRS and CDR2 YFSETQ. The CDR3 is 15 amino acids. CDR3 in amino acids: CASSLEPSGSYEQYF. The CDR3 region has the DNA TGCGCCAGCAGCTTGGAGCCAAGTGGATCCTACGAGCAGTACTTC.

The CDR3 sequence: CASSLGETAYNSPLHF. DNA of the CDR3: TGTGCCAGCAGCTTGGGGGAGACAGCCTATAATTCACCCCTCCACTTT. The chain carries TRBV7-9 and TRBJ1-6, with D possibly TRBD1 on 5 matching bases. Per the germline V gene, CDR1 is SEHNR and CDR2 is FQNEAQ (reference sequence). This CDR3 has 16 amino acids. The V gene lost 3 bases and the J gene lost 2 bases, with 11 bases spanning the gap.

The V and J genes are TRBV10-3 and TRBJ1-2; TRBD1 matches at 7 bases. Germline CDR1 reads ENHRY; CDR2 reads SYGVKD. The CDR3 contains 13 residues. V lost 0 bases, J lost 6 bases, and 1 base stayed unmatched. The CDR3 loop is CAISESRGHGYTF. The CDR3 DNA reads as TGTGCCATCAGTGAGTCGAGGGGGCATGGCTACACCTTC.

This clone was seen a few times. Written as DNA, the CDR3 is TGTGCCAGCAACCACAGGGATTACGGCGAGCAGTACTTC. Protein product: CASNHRDYGEQYF. The chain is built from TRBV5-4 and TRBJ2-7, with a weak D call TRBD1 (6 bases). The CDR3 has 13 amino acids. The V and J ends lost 6 bases and 6 bases respectively, with 16 bases between them. In germline, CDR1 is SGHNT, CDR2 YYREEE (reference sequence).

The chain has TRBV18 and TRBJ1-1; D is undetermined. In germline, CDR1 is KGHSH, CDR2 LQKENI. Trimming removed 0 bases from V and 0 bases from J, with 11 bases in between. The CDR3 contains 16 residues. The CDR3 reads CASSPPRTGMNTEAFF. The CDR3 DNA reads as TGTGCCAGCTCACCACCGAGGACTGGGATGAACACTGAAGCTTTCTTT.